This entry describes one TCR beta chain. The data derive from a study of OX40 agonist ivuxolimab in advanced cancers. Clones were read by immunoSEQ multiplex PCR, and TCRdb kept only the in-frame ones, dropping some. The sample yields 50,000 to 65,000 clones, about 90% seen once. Trimming stripped 5 bases from V and 2 bases from J, with 16 bases between. The CDR3 is made up of 15 amino acids. The V gene's germline CDR1 is SGHVS and CDR2 FQNEAQ. This rearrangement joins TRBV7-8 to TRBJ2-7; D is perhaps TRBD1 (5 bases). The specimen was CD4+ or CD8+ T cells sorted from blood, collected in a trial of the OX40 agonist ivuxolimab. The TCR originated in an adult with an advanced solid tumor such as melanoma, head and neck, liver or kidney cancer. In DNA, the CDR3 is TGTGCCAGCAGCCTGGAAGGGGATAACACCTACGAGCAGTACTTC. This translates into CASSLEGDNTYEQYF.